This entry lists 28 T cell receptor beta chains sequenced from one sample in a study of blood T cell repertoires in COVID-19. The repertoire was sequenced with immunoSEQ multiplex PCR; TCRdb's copy has only in-frame clones and lacks some. Of over 110,000 clones listed, around 81% are singletons. The sequencing input was peripheral blood. The receptors were gathered from a human donor in a cohort sampled during active COVID-19.

The chain recombines TRBV7-9 with TRBJ2-4; 8 positions agree with TRBD1. The ends lost 5 bases at V and 3 bases at J; junction bases unmatched: 12. In germline, CDR1 is SEHNR, CDR2 FQNEAQ (reference sequence). The CDR3 extends over 17 amino acids. CDR3 protein: CASSHPDREVGKNIQYF. CDR3 sequence (DNA): TGTGCCAGCAGCCACCCGGACAGGGAGGTGGGCAAAAACATTCAGTACTTC.

The genes are TRBV7-9 and TRBJ2-5; 9 nucleotides match TRBD1. The J segment lost 5 bases and the V segment lost 4 bases, leaving 8 bases of the junction unmatched. CDR1 is SEHNR and CDR2 is FQNEAQ in the germline V gene (reference sequence). CDR3 length: 15 residues. The chain's CDR3 is CASSSPGQGTETQYF. The CDR3 region has the DNA TGTGCCAGCAGCTCGCCGGGACAGGGTACGGAGACCCAGTACTTC.

The chain joins TRBV7-9 to TRBJ2-2; D unclear. This CDR3 is 13 amino acids long. The V gene's germline CDR1 is SEHNR and CDR2 FQNEAQ (reference sequence). Trimming cost V 3 bases and J 3 bases, with 5 bases left between them. The CDR3 reads CASSFTHTGELFF. For the CDR3, the DNA is TGTGCCAGCAGCTTTACTCACACCGGGGAGCTGTTTTTT.

This rearrangement joins TRBV29-1 to TRBJ1-5; maybe TRBD1 (6 bases). This CDR3 is 12 amino acids long. Germline assignment: CDR1 SQVTM and CDR2 ANQGSEA. V lost 6 bases, J lost 2 bases, and 8 bases lay in between. The CDR3 loop reads CSVRTGNQPQHF. CDR3 DNA: TGCAGCGTCCGGACAGGCAATCAGCCCCAGCATTTT.

This sequence joins TRBV2 and TRBJ2-3, with D perhaps matching TRBD2 (6 bases). The germline V and J ends were trimmed by 0 bases and 4 bases, with 14 bases remaining between them. The germline CDR1 and CDR2 sequences are SNHLY and FYNNEI. This CDR3 is built from 16 residues. CDR3 protein: CASSEARGIRADTQYF. For the CDR3, the DNA is TGTGCCAGCAGTGAAGCGCGGGGAATTCGTGCAGATACGCAGTATTTT.

CDR3 bases: TGTGCCAGCAGCTTACGGGACAGATCAAACGTCCTGACTTTC. The encoded protein is CASSLRDRSNVLTF. This chain connects TRBV7-3 to TRBJ2-6, with TRBD1 identical over 7 bases. V lost 2 bases, J lost 10 bases, and 5 bases stayed unmatched. The CDR3 is 14 amino acids. Germline CDR1 is SGHTA and CDR2 is FQGTGA.

This clone was recorded once. V gene TRBV7-2 combines with J gene TRBJ2-1; weak D call: TRBD1 (5 bases). Germline lookup yields CDR1 SGHTA and CDR2 FQGNSA. V was pared by 1 base and J by 5 bases, with 12 bases between. CDR3 length: 15 residues. As DNA, the CDR3 is TGTGCCAGCAGCTTAGTTTTATTGACAGACAATGAGCAGTTCTTC. Protein: CASSLVLLTDNEQFF.

V and J are TRBV19 and TRBJ2-1, with 10 bases aligning to TRBD2. J was trimmed by 4 bases and V by 5 bases; bases with no gene match: 2. Germline assignment: CDR1 LNHDA and CDR2 SQIVND (reference sequence). The CDR3 has 14 amino acids. The DNA of the CDR3 is TGTGCCAGTAGTGCTAGCGGGAGATACAATGAGCAGTTCTTC. Translated: CASSASGRYNEQFF.

The CDR3 nucleotides read TGTGCCAGCAGTTACGCCAGGGGAGTACAAGAGACCCAGTACTTC. Translating gives CASSYARGVQETQYF. The rearrangement uses TRBV6-6 and TRBJ2-5, with D perhaps TRBD1 (6 bases). From germline, CDR1 is MNHNY and CDR2 SVGAGI (reference sequence). The CDR3 has 15 residues. The V and J ends lost 2 bases and 2 bases respectively, with 12 bases between them.

The chain uses TRBV19 and TRBJ2-1, with 12 nucleotides matching TRBD2. The CDR3 consists of 15 residues. Germline CDR1 and CDR2: LNHDA and SQIVND (reference sequence). The V segment lost 7 bases and the J segment 5 bases; nucleotides outside the gene matches: 6. CDR3 in DNA: TGTGCCAGTAAACCGACTAGCGGGAGAAACAATGAGCAGTTCTTC. Translation gives CASKPTSGRNNEQFF. Full variable domain (remainder filled in from reference TRBV19 and TRBJ2-1): DGGITQSPKYLFRKEGQNVTLSCEQNLNHDAMYWYRQDPGQGLRLIYYSQIVNDFQKGDIAEGYSVSREKKESFPLTVTSAQKNPTAFYLCASKPTSGRNNEQFFGPGTRLTVL.

The rearrangement uses TRBV9 and TRBJ1-5; 7 bases agree with TRBD1. Germline lookup yields CDR1 SGDLS and CDR2 YYNGEE. The junction had 7 bases not matched to a gene; V was cut back by 3 bases and J by 4 bases. The CDR3 extends over 15 amino acids. DNA of the CDR3: TGTGCCAGCAGCGCGCCGGGACAGATAAATCAGCCCCAGCATTTT. Its translation is CASSAPGQINQPQHF.

In its sample, this clone was seen a few times. The chain links TRBV21-1 to TRBJ2-7; whether TRBD2, the table's D call, matches the DNA was not checked. TRBV21-1 is reported as a pseudogene. The CDR3 covers 14 residues. The chain's CDR3 is CASSFPSGRGEQYF. The CDR3 DNA reads as TGTGCCAGCAGCTTTCCTAGCGGGAGGGGCGAGCAGTACTTC.

The rearrangement links TRBV6-5 to TRBJ2-7; 10 bases agree with TRBD2. Germline CDR1 MNHEY, CDR2 SVGAGI. J lost 2 bases, V lost 2 bases, and 3 bases had no gene match. This CDR3 spans 15 amino acids. CDR3 bases: TGTGCCAGCAGTTACACCCTAGCGGGAGCCTACGAGCAGTACTTC. Protein sequence: CASSYTLAGAYEQYF.

This sequence joins TRBV7-9 and TRBJ2-7, with 10 bases identical to TRBD1. Germline lookup yields CDR1 SEHNR and CDR2 FQNEAQ (reference sequence). The CDR3 contains 16 residues. Unmatched junction bases numbered 12, after V lost 5 bases and J lost 5 bases. This CDR3 reads CASSNFGRQGADEQYF. CDR3 coding DNA: TGTGCCAGCAGCAACTTTGGTCGACAGGGGGCGGACGAGCAGTACTTC. The full variable domain, its missing parts supplied by reference TRBV7-9 and TRBJ2-7, is DTGVSQNPRHKITKRGQNVTFRCDPISEHNRLYWYRQTLGQGPEFLTYFQNEAQLEKSRLLSDRFSAERPKGSFSTLEIQRTEQGDSAMYLCASSNFGRQGADEQYFGPGTRLTVT.

The V and J genes are TRBV7-2 and TRBJ2-7; 9 nucleotides align to TRBD1. Germline V gives CDR1 SGHTA, CDR2 FQGNSA. CDR3 length equals 16 residues. V shed 4 bases, J shed 6 bases, and the junction held 13 bases outside the gene matches. The CDR3 DNA is TGTGCCAGCAGCTCCCAACCGCCGGGACAGGGTGTCGAGCAGTACTTC. This sequence encodes CASSSQPPGQGVEQYF.

The rearrangement links TRBV25-1 to TRBJ2-2; D possibly corresponds to TRBD1 (5 bases). Looked up from germline, CDR1 is MGHDK and CDR2 is SYGVNS. This CDR3 is 16 amino acids long. V lost 0 bases, J lost 6 bases, and 14 bases lay in between. CDR3 DNA: TGTGCCAGCAGTGAATACCGGACAACCTTTGCCGGGGAGCTGTTTTTT. It is translated as CASSEYRTTFAGELFF. Based on the CDR3 plus reference TRBV25-1 and TRBJ2-2, the full variable domain is EADIYQTPRYLVIGTGKKITLECSQTMGHDKMYWYQQDPGMELHLIHYSYGVNSTEKGDLSSESTVSRIRTEHFPLTLESARPSHTSQYLCASSEYRTTFAGELFFGEGSRLTVL.

This rearrangement joins TRBV11-3 to TRBJ2-3; 10 positions agree with TRBD2. The CDR3 consists of 15 residues. Germline V lookup: CDR1 SGHNT, CDR2 YENEEA. The trim removed 4 bases at V and 1 base at J, leaving 2 bases unmatched. The CDR3 loop reads CASSSAGGGTDTQYF. The CDR3 DNA reads TGTGCCAGCAGCTCAGCGGGAGGGGGCACAGATACGCAGTATTTT.

This chain joins TRBV9 and TRBJ2-5, with 11 bases fitting TRBD1. V lost 3 bases and J lost 5; bases outside the gene matches: 6. Germline CDR1 is SGDLS and CDR2 is YYNGEE. The CDR3 is 15 amino acids. This chain's CDR3 is CASSGGQGVRETQYF. The CDR3 nucleotides are TGTGCCAGCAGCGGGGGACAGGGGGTCAGGGAGACCCAGTACTTC.

V gene TRBV11-1 combines with J gene TRBJ2-6, with no clear D. The V end lost 6 bases, the J end lost 1 base, and 10 bases lay between the germline ends. Germline CDR1 reads SGHAT; CDR2 reads FQDESV (reference sequence). CDR3 size: 15 residues. CDR3 protein: CASRPPGSGANVLTF. In DNA form, the CDR3 reads TGTGCCAGCAGACCTCCCGGGTCTGGGGCCAACGTCCTGACTTTC.

The chain couples TRBV6-5 to TRBJ2-2, with TRBD1 matching over 7 bases. Trimming removed 5 bases from V and 2 bases from J; junction bases left unmatched: 2. This CDR3 spans 14 amino acids. CDR1 and CDR2 (germline): MNHEY, SVGAGI. CDR3 sequence (DNA): TGTGCCAGCAGTCGACAGGGAAACACCGGGGAGCTGTTTTTT. It specifies CASSRQGNTGELFF.

The chain is built from TRBV27 and TRBJ2-1; the match to TRBD2 covers 12 bases. CDR3 length equals 14 residues. The V segment lost 9 bases and the J segment 2 bases; nucleotides outside the gene matches: 2. Germline V lookup: CDR1 MNHEY, CDR2 SMNVEV (reference sequence). The CDR3, as DNA: TGTGCCAGTGCTAGCGGGAGGGCCTACAATGAGCAGTTCTTC. This sequence encodes CASASGRAYNEQFF.

The chain carries TRBV13 and TRBJ1-1; 8 bases align to TRBD1. The V segment lost 2 bases and the J segment 5 bases; nucleotides outside the gene matches: 10. Germline CDR1 reads PRHDT; CDR2 reads FYEKMQ (reference sequence). The CDR3 runs to 16 residues. The DNA for the CDR3 is TGTGCCAGCAGCTTACCAGACAGGGGAGGGGTGACTGAAGCTTTCTTT. This translates into CASSLPDRGGVTEAFF.

This chain uses TRBV4-1 with TRBJ2-5; TRBD1 matches at 10 bases. There are 17 residues in the CDR3. The junction had 4 bases not matched to a gene; V was cut back by 0 bases and J by 0 bases. Germline values: CDR1 MGHRA, CDR2 YSYEKL. CDR3 sequence (DNA): TGCGCCAGCAGCCAAGATGCGGGACAGGGGAACCAAGAGACCCAGTACTTC. Protein sequence: CASSQDAGQGNQETQYF.

This clone was seen just once. The rearrangement joins TRBV3-1 (or the pseudogene TRBV3-2) to TRBJ2-7, with a possible D match to TRBD2 (5 bases). The germline V gene encodes CDR1 LGHDT and CDR2 YNNKEL (reference sequence). Between the trimmed V and J ends, which lost 0 bases and 3 bases, there was a span of 9 bases. This CDR3 spans 14 amino acids. CDR3 protein: CASSQDLGNYEQYF. Here the CDR3 DNA reads TGTGCCAGCAGCCAAGATCTCGGGAACTACGAGCAGTACTTC.

The chain combines TRBV6-5 with TRBJ2-7; maybe TRBD1 (5 bases). Trimming pared 2 bases from V and 0 bases from J, leaving 5 bases between. Germline values: CDR1 MNHEY, CDR2 SVGAGI. This CDR3 is 13 amino acids long. The CDR3 region has the DNA TGTGCCAGCAGTTACGACAGCTCCTACGAGCAGTACTTC. Translation gives CASSYDSSYEQYF.

The chain carries TRBV7-9 and TRBJ1-4, with D possibly TRBD1 on 5 matching bases. This CDR3 has 14 residues. V lost 5 bases and J lost 10, with 17 bases in between. The germline CDR1 and CDR2 sequences are SEHNR and FQNEAQ (reference sequence). This chain's CDR3 is CASSPPGREVKLFF. CDR3 coding DNA: TGTGCCAGCAGCCCGCCAGGCAGGGAAGTAAAACTGTTTTTT.

The chain uses TRBV6-5 and TRBJ1-2; D is uncertain. Trimming cost V 2 bases and J 1 base, with 5 bases left between them. This CDR3 spans 13 amino acids. The germline V gene encodes CDR1 MNHEY and CDR2 SVGAGI. CDR3 amino acids: CASSYADNYGYTF. The DNA of the CDR3 is TGTGCCAGCAGTTACGCAGATAACTATGGCTACACCTTC.

This clone showed up just a few times. The V call is TRBV19, the J call TRBJ2-2; 8 nucleotides agree with TRBD1. CDR3 length: 14 amino acids. Looked up from germline, CDR1 is LNHDA and CDR2 is SQIVND (reference sequence). Trimming at V came to 9 bases and at J to 6 bases, leaving 9 bases not matched to a gene. The CDR3 spells CASSTQGAAGELFF. CDR3 coding DNA: TGTGCCAGCTCAACTCAGGGGGCGGCCGGGGAGCTGTTTTTT.